This is a list of T cell receptor beta chains from one sample in a study of blood T cell repertoires in COVID-19. Measured with immunoSEQ multiplex PCR; TCRdb has only the in-frame clones, and not every one. The data contain a few hundred thousand clones, about four fifths of them seen just once; the ten biggest clones take up around 3.2%. Sequenced: peripheral blood. Receptor source: a woman in her late teens or twenties with acute or convalescent COVID-19. CDR3s include the opening cysteine and the closing phenylalanine or tryptophan. Fields, in order: V gene, J gene, D gene, clone size, CDR3 protein, CDR3 DNA. A D gene is named only where the DNA matches it firmly. Clone size is given for some rows only: seen once, a few or many times, or a class if the clone is expanded.

v_call: TRBV11-1
j_call: TRBJ2-5
d_call: -
clone_size: -
cdr3_aa: CASSPPGTTSETQYF
cdr3_nt: TGTGCCAGCAGCCCGCCCGGGACAACCTCGGAGACCCAGTACTTC

v_call: TRBV29-1
j_call: TRBJ2-1
d_call: TRBD2
clone_size: -
cdr3_aa: CSVARLAGGDDEQFF
cdr3_nt: TGCAGCGTTGCGCGACTAGCGGGAGGGGACGATGAGCAGTTCTTC

v_call: TRBV7-9
j_call: TRBJ2-7
d_call: -
clone_size: -
cdr3_aa: CASSSVWAASYEQYF
cdr3_nt: TGTGCCAGCAGCTCGGTCTGGGCCGCTTCCTACGAGCAGTACTTC

v_call: TRBV19
j_call: TRBJ2-1
d_call: TRBD2
clone_size: few
cdr3_aa: CASTLKSISSGATTGEQFF
cdr3_nt: TGTGCCAGTACCCTAAAAAGTATTTCTAGCGGGGCCACTACCGGTGAGCAGTTCTTC

v_call: TRBV7-2
j_call: TRBJ2-1
d_call: -
clone_size: few
cdr3_aa: CASSLAPQAINYNEQFF
cdr3_nt: TGTGCCAGCAGCTTAGCCCCCCAAGCCATCAACTACAATGAGCAGTTCTTC

v_call: TRBV6-5
j_call: TRBJ2-2
d_call: -
clone_size: -
cdr3_aa: CASSWSAGELFF
cdr3_nt: TGTGCCAGCAGTTGGTCAGCCGGGGAGCTGTTTTTT

v_call: TRBV28
j_call: TRBJ1-2
d_call: -
clone_size: -
cdr3_aa: CASSLTGNFGYTF
cdr3_nt: TGTGCCAGCAGTTTGACCGGGAACTTTGGCTACACCTTC

v_call: TRBV6-2/TRBV6-3
j_call: TRBJ2-7
d_call: -
clone_size: -
cdr3_aa: CASSYGRTYEQYF
cdr3_nt: TGTGCCAGCAGTTATGGCAGAACCTACGAGCAGTACTTC

v_call: TRBV6-6
j_call: TRBJ2-7
d_call: -
clone_size: -
cdr3_aa: CASSIDFYEQYF
cdr3_nt: TGTGCCAGCAGTATCGACTTCTACGAGCAGTACTTC

v_call: TRBV27
j_call: TRBJ2-7
d_call: -
clone_size: -
cdr3_aa: CASSILPADSTYEQYF
cdr3_nt: TGTGCCAGCAGTATATTACCGGCGGACAGCACCTACGAGCAGTACTTC

v_call: TRBV6-5
j_call: TRBJ2-1
d_call: -
clone_size: -
cdr3_aa: CASSPQYNEQFF
cdr3_nt: TGTGCCAGCAGCCCCCAATACAATGAGCAGTTCTTC

v_call: TRBV18
j_call: TRBJ1-3
d_call: -
clone_size: -
cdr3_aa: CASSQGTGNTIYF
cdr3_nt: TGTGCCAGCTCACAGGGGACTGGAAACACCATATATTTT

v_call: TRBV19
j_call: TRBJ2-7
d_call: TRBD2
clone_size: -
cdr3_aa: CASSMGRTSGVSYEQYF
cdr3_nt: TGTGCCAGTAGTATGGGGCGGACTAGCGGGGTCTCCTACGAGCAGTACTTC

v_call: TRBV18
j_call: TRBJ1-5
d_call: -
clone_size: once
cdr3_aa: CASSRQVNQPQHF
cdr3_nt: TGTGCCAGCTCAAGACAGGTGAATCAGCCCCAGCATTTT

v_call: TRBV6-2/TRBV6-3
j_call: TRBJ1-2
d_call: TRBD1
clone_size: -
cdr3_aa: CASSQPGQDYYGYTF
cdr3_nt: TGTGCCAGCAGTCAACCGGGACAGGACTACTATGGCTACACCTTC

v_call: TRBV19
j_call: TRBJ1-2
d_call: TRBD1
clone_size: -
cdr3_aa: CASDLGTAYNYGYTF
cdr3_nt: TGTGCCAGCGACCTCGGGACAGCTTATAACTATGGCTACACCTTC